This is a list of T cell receptor beta chains from one sample in a study of regulatory T cells in long-lasting Graves disease. TCRdb reprocessed the multiplex PCR reads with MiXCR, giving one entry per CDR3 protein. The sample yields about 500,000 distinct CDR3 sequences, around 15% seen once. The sample was also linked to a second study, of T cells in Graves' hyperthyroidism and ophthalmopathy.

The material sequenced was peripheral blood mononuclear cells (PBMCs), taken at new diagnosis, from a patient treated with antithyroid drugs. These receptors were obtained from a man aged 40-50 years with Graves disease. Each CDR3 is given without its conserved first and last residue.

V	J	CDR3
TRBV20-1	TRBJ1-4	SARDWGRNEKLF
TRBV3-1	TRBJ2-7	ASSQDIRDLRSEQY
TRBV5-1	TRBJ1-1	ASSLVEREGTEAF
TRBV7-9	TRBJ2-5	ASSLYRQETQY
TRBV11-2	TRBJ2-3	ASSIAAGGHGFGTDTQY
TRBV11-3	TRBJ2-7	ASSSDWAGGRGKQREQY
TRBV19	TRBJ2-7	ASSRSGNYEQY
TRBV20-1	TRBJ2-1	SARTLATTYNEQF
TRBV2	TRBJ2-2	ASSRTGLVTGELF
TRBV7-9	TRBJ2-3	ASSVDRGTDTQY
TRBV18	TRBJ1-2	ASSPPSKTVRSGYT
TRBV19	TRBJ2-3	ASSPGPSGTQY
TRBV11-2	TRBJ2-1	ASSLVDILGYNEQF
TRBV20-1	TRBJ1-3	SARAGGVASGRGNTIY